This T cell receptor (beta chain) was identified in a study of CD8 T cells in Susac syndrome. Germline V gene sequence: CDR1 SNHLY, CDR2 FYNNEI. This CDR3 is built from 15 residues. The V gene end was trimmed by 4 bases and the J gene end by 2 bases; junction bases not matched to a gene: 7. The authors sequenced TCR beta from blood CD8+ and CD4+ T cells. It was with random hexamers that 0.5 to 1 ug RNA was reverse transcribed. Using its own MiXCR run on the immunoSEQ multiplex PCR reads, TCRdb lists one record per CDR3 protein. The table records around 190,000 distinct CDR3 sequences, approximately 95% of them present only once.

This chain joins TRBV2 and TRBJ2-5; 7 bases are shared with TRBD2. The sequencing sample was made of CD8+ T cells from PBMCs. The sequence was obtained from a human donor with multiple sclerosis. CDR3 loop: CASSVPGRSQETQYF. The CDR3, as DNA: TGTGCCAGCAGTGTTCCCGGGAGGTCTCAAGAGACCCAGTACTTC.